This T cell receptor (beta chain) was profiled in a study of T-cell memory formation after mild COVID-19. TCRdb re-called the 5' RACE reads through MiXCR, storing one row per CDR3 protein. The sample has roughly 600,000 distinct CDR3 sequences, approximately 19% seen once. The germline V gene encodes CDR1 MGHRA and CDR2 YSYEKL. The length of the CDR3 is 15 residues. The V gene end was trimmed by 4 bases and the J gene end by 0 bases; junction bases not matched to a gene: 3. The material sequenced was PBMCs or a T cell subset sorted from them (not recorded which). J is TRBJ2-7 and V is TRBV4-1, with 10 bases matching TRBD1. The clonotype originates from an adult woman who had mild COVID-19 (a few samples of this study predate the infection). Cell type and time point are not known. CDR3 protein: CASSPGTGVSYEQYF. In DNA, the CDR3 is TGCGCCAGCAGCCCCGGGACAGGGGTCTCCTACGAGCAGTACTTC.